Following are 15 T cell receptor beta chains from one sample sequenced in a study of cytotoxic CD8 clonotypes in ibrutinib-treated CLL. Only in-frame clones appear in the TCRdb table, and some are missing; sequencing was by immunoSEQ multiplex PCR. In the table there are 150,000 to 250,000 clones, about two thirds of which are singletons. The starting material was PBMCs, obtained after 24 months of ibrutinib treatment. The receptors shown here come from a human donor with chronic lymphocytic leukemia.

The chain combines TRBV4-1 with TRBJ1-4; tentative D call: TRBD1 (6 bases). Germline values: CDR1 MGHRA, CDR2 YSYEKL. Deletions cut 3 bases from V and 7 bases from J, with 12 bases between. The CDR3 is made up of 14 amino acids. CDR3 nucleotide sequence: TGCGCCAGCAGCCATACGCAGGGGACTGAAAAACTGTTTTTT. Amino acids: CASSHTQGTEKLFF.

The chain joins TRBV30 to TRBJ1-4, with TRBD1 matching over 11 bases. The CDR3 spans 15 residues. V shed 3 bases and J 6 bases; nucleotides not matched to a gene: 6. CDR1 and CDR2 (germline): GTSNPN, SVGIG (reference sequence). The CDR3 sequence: CAWSPSGQGDEKLFF. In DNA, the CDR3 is TGTGCCTGGAGCCCTTCGGGACAGGGGGATGAAAAACTGTTTTTT.

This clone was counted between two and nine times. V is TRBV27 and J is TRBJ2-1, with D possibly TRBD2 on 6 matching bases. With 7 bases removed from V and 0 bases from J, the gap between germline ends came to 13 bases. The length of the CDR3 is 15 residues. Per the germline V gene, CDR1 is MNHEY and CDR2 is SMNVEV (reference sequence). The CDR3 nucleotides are TGTGCCAGCAAAGTTATGGGGGGCTCCTACAATGAGCAGTTCTTC. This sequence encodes CASKVMGGSYNEQFF.

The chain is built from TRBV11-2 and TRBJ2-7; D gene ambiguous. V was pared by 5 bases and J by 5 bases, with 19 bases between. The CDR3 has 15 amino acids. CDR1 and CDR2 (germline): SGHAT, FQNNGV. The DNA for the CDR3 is TGTGCCAGCAGCCCGCGCGGTGTCTACCTCGACGAGCAGTACTTC. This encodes CASSPRGVYLDEQYF.

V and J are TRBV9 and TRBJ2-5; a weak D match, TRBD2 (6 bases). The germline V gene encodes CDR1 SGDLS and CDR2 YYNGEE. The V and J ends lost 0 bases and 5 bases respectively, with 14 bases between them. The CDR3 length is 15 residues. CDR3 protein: CASSVVSGGPETQYF. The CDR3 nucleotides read TGTGCCAGCAGCGTAGTTTCCGGGGGACCGGAGACCCAGTACTTC.

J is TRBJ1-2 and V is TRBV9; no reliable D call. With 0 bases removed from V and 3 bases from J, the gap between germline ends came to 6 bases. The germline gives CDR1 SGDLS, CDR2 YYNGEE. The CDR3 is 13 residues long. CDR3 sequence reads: CASSVVPDYGYTF. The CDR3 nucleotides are TGTGCCAGCAGCGTAGTTCCGGACTATGGCTACACCTTC.

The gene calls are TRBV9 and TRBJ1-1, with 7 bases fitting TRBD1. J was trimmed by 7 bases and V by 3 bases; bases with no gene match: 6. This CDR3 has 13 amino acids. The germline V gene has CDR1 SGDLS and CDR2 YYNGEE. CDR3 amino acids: CASSADRYFEAFF. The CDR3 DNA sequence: TGTGCCAGCAGCGCGGACAGGTATTTTGAAGCTTTCTTT. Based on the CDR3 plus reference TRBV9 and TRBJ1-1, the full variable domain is DSGVTQTPKHLITATGQRVTLRCSPRSGDLSVYWYQQSLDQGLQFLIQYYNGEERAKGNILERFSAQQFPDLHSELNLSSLELGDSALYFCASSADRYFEAFFGQGTRLTVV.

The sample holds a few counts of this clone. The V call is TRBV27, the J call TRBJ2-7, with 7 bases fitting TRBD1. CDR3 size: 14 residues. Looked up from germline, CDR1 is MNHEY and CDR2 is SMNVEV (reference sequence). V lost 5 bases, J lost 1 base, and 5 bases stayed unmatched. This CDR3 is CASSPGDSSYEQYF. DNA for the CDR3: TGTGCCAGCAGTCCAGGGGACAGTTCCTACGAGCAGTACTTC.

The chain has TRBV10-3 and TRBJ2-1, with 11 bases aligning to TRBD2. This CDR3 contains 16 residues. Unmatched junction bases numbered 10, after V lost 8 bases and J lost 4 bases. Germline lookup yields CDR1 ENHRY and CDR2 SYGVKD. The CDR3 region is CAIGDTGTSGYNEQFF. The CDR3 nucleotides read TGTGCCATCGGCGATACCGGGACTAGCGGTTACAATGAGCAGTTCTTC.

CDR3 bases: TGCGCCAGCAGCGACCCTAGTGGCACCGGGGAGCTGTTTTTT. The encoded protein is CASSDPSGTGELFF. V and J are TRBV5-1 and TRBJ2-2; D is uncertain. V lost 4 bases and J lost 4, with 11 bases in between. The germline V gene has CDR1 SGHRS and CDR2 YFSETQ. CDR3 length: 14 residues.

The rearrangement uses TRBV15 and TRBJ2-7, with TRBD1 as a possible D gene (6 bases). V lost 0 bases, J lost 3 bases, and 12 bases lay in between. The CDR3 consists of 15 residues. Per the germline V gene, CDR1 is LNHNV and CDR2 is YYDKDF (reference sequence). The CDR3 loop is CATSREPGQFYEQYF. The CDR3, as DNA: TGTGCCACCAGCAGAGAACCGGGACAATTCTACGAGCAGTACTTC.

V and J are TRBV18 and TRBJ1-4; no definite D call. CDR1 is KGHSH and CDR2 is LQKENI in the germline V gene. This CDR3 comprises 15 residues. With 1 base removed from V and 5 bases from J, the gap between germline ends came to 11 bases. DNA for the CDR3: TGTGCCAGCTCACCACAAACAGTGCAAAATGAAAAACTGTTTTTT. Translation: CASSPQTVQNEKLFF.

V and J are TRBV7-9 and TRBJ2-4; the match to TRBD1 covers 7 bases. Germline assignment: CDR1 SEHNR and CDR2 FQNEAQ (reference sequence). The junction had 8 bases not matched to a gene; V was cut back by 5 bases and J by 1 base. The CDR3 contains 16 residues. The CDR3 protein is CASSPRTGLAKNIQYF. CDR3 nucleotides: TGTGCCAGCAGCCCCCGGACAGGTCTGGCCAAAAACATTCAGTACTTC.

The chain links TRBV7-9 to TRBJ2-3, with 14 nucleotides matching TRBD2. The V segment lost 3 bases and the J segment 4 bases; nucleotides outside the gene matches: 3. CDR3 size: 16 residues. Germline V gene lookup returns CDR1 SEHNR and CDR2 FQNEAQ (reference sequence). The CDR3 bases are TGTGCCAGCAGCTTTGGGGGACTAGCGGGAGCAGATACGCAGTATTTT. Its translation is CASSFGGLAGADTQYF. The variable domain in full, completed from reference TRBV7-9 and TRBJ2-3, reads DTGVSQNPRHKITKRGQNVTFRCDPISEHNRLYWYRQTLGQGPEFLTYFQNEAQLEKSRLLSDRFSAERPKGSFSTLEIQRTEQGDSAMYLCASSFGGLAGADTQYFGPGTRLTVL.

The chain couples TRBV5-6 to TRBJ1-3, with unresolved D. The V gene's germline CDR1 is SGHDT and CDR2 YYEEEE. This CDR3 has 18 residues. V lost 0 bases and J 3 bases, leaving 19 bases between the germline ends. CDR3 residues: CASSLDWGSPLFGNTIYF. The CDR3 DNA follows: TGTGCCAGCAGCTTGGATTGGGGTTCTCCTCTCTTTGGAAACACCATATATTTT.